The 30 T cell receptor beta chains in this list originate from one sample, sequenced in a study of blood T cell repertoires in COVID-19. Some clones are missing from TCRdb's copy, which holds only in-frame ones; the method was immunoSEQ multiplex PCR. This table has tens of thousands of clones, roughly four fifths appearing once. Sequenced material: peripheral blood. The receptors originated from a man at least 80 years old with acute or convalescent COVID-19.

This clone was recorded once. The CDR3, as DNA: TGTGCCAGCAGCTCGATATGGGGAGAGTATGGCTACACCTTC. The encoded protein is CASSSIWGEYGYTF. V and J are TRBV11-2 and TRBJ1-2; D not certain. Germline V gene sequence: CDR1 SGHAT, CDR2 FQNNGV. The CDR3 runs to 14 residues. V was shortened by 4 bases and J by 5 bases, with 14 bases between the two germline ends. The full variable domain, its missing parts supplied by reference TRBV11-2 and TRBJ1-2, is EAGVAQSPRYKIIEKRQSVAFWCNPISGHATLYWYQQILGQGPKLLIQFQNNGVVDDSQLPKDRFSAERLKGVDSTLKIQPAKLEDSAVYLCASSSIWGEYGYTFGSGTRLTVV.

This clone was seen only once. The rearrangement uses TRBV28 and TRBJ2-7, with a tentative D call TRBD1 (6 bases). The CDR3 is 13 amino acids. Germline CDR1 and CDR2: MDHEN and SYDVKM. V lost 6 bases, J lost 3 bases, and 12 bases lay in between. The CDR3 sequence is CASSLGGIYEQYF. The CDR3 DNA is TGTGCCAGCAGCCTAGGGGGTATCTACGAGCAGTACTTC.

The sample holds one count of this clone. This chain joins TRBV27 and TRBJ2-4; D remains ambiguous. V lost 6 bases and J 0 bases, leaving 6 bases between the germline ends. Germline V gene data show CDR1 as MNHEY and CDR2 as SMNVEV (reference sequence). The CDR3 contains 13 residues. The CDR3 here is CASSRLAKNIQYF. The CDR3 nucleotides are TGTGCCAGCAGCCGACTAGCCAAAAACATTCAGTACTTC.

The rearrangement links TRBV7-2 to TRBJ2-1, with TRBD2 matching over 7 bases. The ends lost 5 bases at V and 1 base at J; junction bases unmatched: 11. The CDR3 sequence is 17 residues long. Germline V CDR1 and CDR2: SGHTA, FQGNSA. The CDR3 DNA reads as TGTGCCAGCAGCCCCAACCTCCTTAGCGGGTCCTACAATGAGCAGTTCTTC. Its protein product is CASSPNLLSGSYNEQFF.

This clone was recorded a few times. This chain links TRBV5-1 with TRBJ1-2, with TRBD1 as a possible D gene (6 bases). The germline V and J ends were trimmed by 3 bases and 8 bases, with 20 bases remaining between them. The CDR3 is made up of 15 amino acids. CDR1 is SGHRS and CDR2 is YFSETQ in the germline V gene. The CDR3 region is CASSSWDMRVPGYTF. CDR3 nucleotides: TGCGCCAGCAGCTCATGGGACATGCGAGTGCCCGGCTACACCTTC. Supplemented by reference TRBV5-1 and TRBJ1-2, the full variable domain reads KAGVTQTPRYLIKTRGQQVTLSCSPISGHRSVSWYQQTPGQGLQFLFEYFSETQRNKGNFPGRFSGRQFSNSRSEMNVSTLELGDSALYLCASSSWDMRVPGYTFGSGTRLTVV.

The J gene is TRBJ1-1, the V gene TRBV2, with 8 bases fitting TRBD1. V shed 7 bases and J 5 bases; nucleotides not matched to a gene: 6. CDR3 size: 13 residues. Germline V CDR1 and CDR2: SNHLY, FYNNEI. The CDR3 nucleotides are TGTGCCAGCACGACAGGGGTGGGGACTGAAGCTTTCTTT. Residues: CASTTGVGTEAFF.

This sequence joins TRBV28 and TRBJ2-5, with 8 bases matching TRBD2. Germline loops: CDR1 MDHEN, CDR2 SYDVKM. The CDR3 totals 14 residues. V dropped 3 bases and J dropped 5; count of bases not matched to a gene: 5. This CDR3 reads CASSFSGTSETQYF. The CDR3 DNA reads TGTGCCAGCAGTTTTAGTGGGACTAGTGAGACCCAGTACTTC.

The chain joins TRBV27 to TRBJ2-1, with 8 bases lining up with TRBD2. The CDR3 is 17 amino acids. The germline gives CDR1 MNHEY, CDR2 SMNVEV (reference sequence). V was pared by 3 bases and J by 4 bases, with 11 bases of the junction left unmatched. CDR3 nucleotide sequence: TGTGCCAGCAGTTTTTTTGCGGCGGGGGGCCAATACAATGAGCAGTTCTTC. Translating gives CASSFFAAGGQYNEQFF.

CDR3 sequence: CASSLLQGATEAFF. As DNA, the CDR3 is TGTGCCAGCAGCTTATTACAGGGAGCGACTGAAGCTTTCTTT. J is TRBJ1-1 and V is TRBV7-9; tentatively, D is TRBD1 (6 bases). Per germline, CDR1 SEHNR and CDR2 FQNEAQ (reference sequence). V was clipped by 2 bases and J by 5 bases, with 12 bases between them. This CDR3 has 14 amino acids. The whole variable domain, remainder taken from reference TRBV7-9 and TRBJ1-1, is DTGVSQNPRHKITKRGQNVTFRCDPISEHNRLYWYRQTLGQGPEFLTYFQNEAQLEKSRLLSDRFSAERPKGSFSTLEIQRTEQGDSAMYLCASSLLQGATEAFFGQGTRLTVV.

This clone has only one observation. The V and J genes are TRBV21-1 and TRBJ1-5; the D call TRBD1 from the table was never checked on the DNA. TRBV21-1 is marked as a pseudogene. There are 11 residues in the CDR3. CDR3 sequence (DNA): TGTGCCAGCAGTTTCAGGGGGACGCCGTCATTT. As protein: CASSFRGTPSF.

The chain has TRBV28 and TRBJ1-5; 7 bases agree with TRBD1. The CDR3 is 21 amino acids. V shed 7 bases, J shed 0 bases, and the junction held 24 bases outside the gene matches. The V gene's germline CDR1 is MDHEN and CDR2 SYDVKM. This CDR3 reads CASTVTIGGRGRGDSNQPQHF. CDR3 in DNA: TGTGCCAGCACCGTTACGATAGGGGGCAGGGGCAGGGGTGATAGCAATCAGCCCCAGCATTTT.

This chain uses TRBV5-8 with TRBJ2-4; a weak D match, TRBD1 (6 bases). Trimming removed 2 bases from V and 5 bases from J, with 11 bases in between. Germline CDR1 is SGHTS and CDR2 is YDEGEE. The CDR3 has 14 residues. The CDR3 DNA reads as TGTGCCAGCAGCTTCATCGAGGGGGAAAACATTCAGTACTTC. Protein product: CASSFIEGENIQYF.

V is TRBV7-2 and J is TRBJ2-3; 10 bases align to TRBD2. Germline assignment: CDR1 SGHTA and CDR2 FQGNSA. The CDR3 totals 14 residues. The V gene end was trimmed by 3 bases and the J gene end by 4 bases; junction bases not matched to a gene: 1. The CDR3 nucleotides are TGTGCCAGCAGCTTGCTAGCGGGGGCAGATACGCAGTATTTT. This codes for CASSLLAGADTQYF.

The chain is built from TRBV24-1 and TRBJ2-1; no clear D. CDR3 length: 17 amino acids. CDR1 is KGHDR and CDR2 is SFDVKD in the germline V gene. Between the trimmed V and J ends, which lost 1 base and 0 bases, there was a span of 12 bases. In DNA form, the CDR3 reads TGTGCCACCAGTGATTTAGCCCCTGATAGCTCCTACAATGAGCAGTTCTTC. Protein product: CATSDLAPDSSYNEQFF.

This chain connects TRBV5-1 to TRBJ2-7; 7 nucleotides align to TRBD2. Germline CDR1 SGHRS, CDR2 YFSETQ. The CDR3 loop spans 16 amino acids. With 3 bases clipped from V and 1 base from J, the junction kept 10 bases outside the gene matches. CDR3 DNA: TGCGCCAGCAGCTGGGAGGGCAGGGTCTCATCCTACGAGCAGTACTTC. This gives the protein CASSWEGRVSSYEQYF.

The CDR3 DNA reads TGTGCCAGCAGCTTCTTGGGGCAGCTCAATCAGCCCCAGCATTTT. Translation gives CASSFLGQLNQPQHF. The V call is TRBV11-2, the J call TRBJ1-5; maybe TRBD1 (5 bases). V was clipped by 3 bases and J by 3 bases, with 12 bases between them. CDR3 length equals 15 residues. Germline V gene lookup returns CDR1 SGHAT and CDR2 FQNNGV.

This sequence joins TRBV5-1 and TRBJ1-2; TRBD1 matches 7 bases. This CDR3 comprises 15 residues. CDR1 and CDR2 from the germline V gene are SGHRS and YFSETQ. The V and J ends lost 4 bases and 6 bases, in that order; junction bases with no gene match: 12. The CDR3 sequence is CASSPGTVPGNGYTF. CDR3 DNA sequence: TGCGCCAGCAGCCCAGGGACAGTGCCAGGGAATGGCTACACCTTC. Full variable domain (missing parts from reference TRBV5-1 and TRBJ1-2): KAGVTQTPRYLIKTRGQQVTLSCSPISGHRSVSWYQQTPGQGLQFLFEYFSETQRNKGNFPGRFSGRQFSNSRSEMNVSTLELGDSALYLCASSPGTVPGNGYTFGSGTRLTVV.

V usage is TRBV19 and J usage is TRBJ1-5, with unresolved D. There are 13 residues in the CDR3. Germline V CDR1 and CDR2: LNHDA, SQIVND (reference sequence). V lost 5 bases and J lost 6, with 11 bases in between. The CDR3 nucleotides read TGTGCCAGTAGTTTTGAGGTTTTTCAGCCCCAGCATTTT. Translated: CASSFEVFQPQHF.

The V call is TRBV27, the J call TRBJ1-6; possible D gene TRBD1, 6 bases. The V gene's germline CDR1 is MNHEY and CDR2 SMNVEV (reference sequence). Between the trimmed V and J ends, which lost 7 bases and 4 bases, there was a span of 17 bases. CDR3 length equals 16 residues. Here the CDR3 reads CASKNHHRAYNSPLHF. DNA of the CDR3: TGTGCCAGCAAAAACCACCACAGGGCGTATAATTCACCCCTCCACTTT.

This chain joins TRBV19 and TRBJ2-2, with 8 bases lining up with TRBD1. This CDR3 contains 15 residues. The trim removed 5 bases at V and 6 bases at J, leaving 8 bases unmatched. In germline, CDR1 is LNHDA, CDR2 SQIVND (reference sequence). The CDR3 here is CASSLQGQEAGELFF. CDR3 in DNA: TGTGCCAGTAGTTTACAGGGACAGGAAGCCGGGGAGCTGTTTTTT.

This clone was found once. The CDR3 region has the DNA TGTGCCAGCAGCTTAGCGACTAGCGGGGTCACCGGGGAGCTGTTTTTT. It translates to CASSLATSGVTGELFF. The V gene is TRBV11-3, the J gene TRBJ2-2; 11 bases match TRBD2. The length of the CDR3 is 16 residues. Germline CDR1 and CDR2: SGHNT and YENEEA. V shed 1 base and J 4 bases; nucleotides not matched to a gene: 2.

This clone was counted only a few times. V and J are TRBV6-5 and TRBJ1-6; 9 bases line up with TRBD1. The CDR3 spans 15 residues. CDR1 and CDR2 from the germline V gene are MNHEY and SVGAGI. The V gene end was trimmed by 8 bases and the J gene end by 10 bases; junction bases not matched to a gene: 12. The CDR3 DNA follows: TGTGCCAGCTCGTTCCGTGGACAGGGGAGATCACCCCTCCACTTT. Its protein is CASSFRGQGRSPLHF.

This clone occurred once. The genes are TRBV28 and TRBJ2-5; 8 bases map to TRBD1. From germline, CDR1 is MDHEN and CDR2 SYDVKM. The V gene end was trimmed by 5 bases and the J gene end by 5 bases; junction bases not matched to a gene: 7. This CDR3 has 14 amino acids. The CDR3: CASSPGTGGETQYF. For the CDR3, the DNA is TGTGCCAGCAGTCCGGGGACAGGAGGGGAGACCCAGTACTTC.

V and J are TRBV7-9 and TRBJ2-1, with 15 bases fitting TRBD2. This CDR3 contains 16 residues. Trimming took 5 bases from V and 8 from J; bases not matched to a gene: 7. Germline-derived CDR1 and CDR2 are SEHNR and FQNEAQ (reference sequence). CDR3: CASSPPGLAGGDEQFF. For the CDR3, the DNA is TGTGCCAGCAGCCCACCGGGACTAGCGGGAGGCGATGAGCAGTTCTTC. The entire variable domain, with the rest obtained from reference TRBV7-9 and TRBJ2-1, is as follows: DTGVSQNPRHKITKRGQNVTFRCDPISEHNRLYWYRQTLGQGPEFLTYFQNEAQLEKSRLLSDRFSAERPKGSFSTLEIQRTEQGDSAMYLCASSPPGLAGGDEQFFGPGTRLTVL.

This clone was counted between two and nine times. This chain joins TRBV3-1 (or the pseudogene TRBV3-2) and TRBJ2-1; a weak D match, TRBD2 (5 bases). The germline gives CDR1 LGHDT, CDR2 YNNKEL (reference sequence). CDR3 length: 15 amino acids. The ends were cut back, 7 bases at V and 0 bases at J, with 13 bases in the middle. CDR3 sequence: CASTIQRSSYNEQFF. DNA for the CDR3: TGTGCCAGCACCATACAGCGGAGCTCCTACAATGAGCAGTTCTTC.

The chain combines TRBV1 with TRBJ2-1; TRBD2, as called in the table, went unchecked against the DNA. TRBV1 is designated a pseudogene. CDR3 length: 20 amino acids. The CDR3 nucleotides are TGCACCAGCAGCCCTCGGGACTACCCAACTCTCACCCCGTCCTACAATGAGCAGTTCTTC. This translates into CTSSPRDYPTLTPSYNEQFF.

This chain links TRBV6-5 with TRBJ1-1; 7 bases line up with TRBD1. Germline CDR1 is MNHEY and CDR2 is SVGAGI. This CDR3 is built from 15 residues. The V segment lost 6 bases and the J segment 0 bases; nucleotides outside the gene matches: 7. DNA of the CDR3: TGTGCCAGCAGAGATAAAGGGGGCTTGAACACTGAAGCTTTCTTT. Translation gives CASRDKGGLNTEAFF.

The chain is built from TRBV4-2 and TRBJ2-7; a possible D gene is TRBD1 (5 bases). Germline V CDR1 and CDR2: LGHNA, YNFKEQ. This CDR3 has 14 amino acids. The germline V and J ends were trimmed by 0 bases and 0 bases, with 6 bases remaining between them. CDR3 region: CASSQDQGSYEQYF. CDR3 nucleotides: TGTGCCAGCAGCCAAGATCAGGGCTCCTACGAGCAGTACTTC.

J is TRBJ2-7 and V is TRBV3-1 (or the pseudogene TRBV3-2); perhaps TRBD1 as D (6 bases). This CDR3 has 15 residues. In germline, CDR1 is LGHDT, CDR2 YNNKEL (reference sequence). With 4 bases removed from V and 4 bases from J, the gap between germline ends came to 17 bases. CDR3 DNA: TGTGCCAGCAGCCCCCTACAGGGTGAGTTTTACGAGCAGTACTTC. This codes for CASSPLQGEFYEQYF.

This clone appeared once. The rearrangement links TRBV6-2 or TRBV6-3 to TRBJ2-7; TRBD1 might be the D (6 bases). CDR1 MNHEY and CDR2 SVGEGT come from the germline V gene. The CDR3 is 15 amino acids. Between the trimmed V and J ends, which lost 2 bases and 2 bases, there was a span of 13 bases. CDR3 protein: CASSYGNRETYEQYF. In nucleotides, the CDR3 is TGTGCCAGCAGTTACGGCAACAGGGAAACCTACGAGCAGTACTTC.